The T cell receptor (beta chain) described here comes from a study of lymphopenia after photon versus proton radiotherapy. Clones were read by immunoSEQ multiplex PCR, and TCRdb kept only the in-frame ones, dropping some. The table shows some 170,000 clones, with 88% occurring only once. Points on this clone: Its specificity is not known.

V was cut by 4 bases and J by 0 bases, with 13 bases left in between. Germline V CDR1 and CDR2: LGHNA, YNFKEQ. The CDR3 is 15 amino acids. Broader study findings: Larger post-nadir TCR diversity loss correlated inversely with survival in deceased patients. After lymphocyte nadir, photon-treated repertoires showed oligoclonal expansion, especially CD8+ Temra.

The TCR sequence derives from a man aged 45-65 years with gastric cancer. Source: peripheral blood, taken from a patient treated with photon-based radiotherapy. The chain joins TRBV4-2 to TRBJ2-7; possibly TRBD1 or TRBD2 for D (6 bases each). The CDR3 region is CASSPGAGNSYEQYF. CDR3 nucleotides: TGTGCCAGCAGCCCGGGGGCCGGCAACTCCTACGAGCAGTACTTC.